These T cell receptor beta chains were read from a single sample in a study of T-cell reconstitution after alpha-beta-depleted transplantation in children. TCRdb processed the PCR reads anew with MiXCR; each CDR3 protein has one entry. The repertoire has fewer than 150,000 distinct CDR3 sequences, around 9.8% of them found once; the top ten carry around 24%. The source was PBMCs, mostly from graft donor cells, collected 180 days after TCRalphabeta/CD19-depleted stem cell transplant. These TCRs come from a girl in the first two years of life who had a stem cell transplant for combined immunodeficiency, so the T cells may come from the graft donor. Each CDR3 is given with its conserved first and last residue. The order of the fields is D gene, V gene, clone size, J gene, CDR3 DNA, CDR3 protein. The D gene is left open where the match is weak. Only part of the rows carry a size: once, few, many, or a class if the clone is expanded.

d_call: NA
v_call: TRBV29-1
clone_size: NA
j_call: TRBJ2-3
cdr3_nt: TGCAGCGGTGAAGCACAGGGTACCCCAGATACGCAGTATTTT
cdr3_aa: CSGEAQGTPDTQYF

d_call: TRBD1
v_call: TRBV7-9
clone_size: NA
j_call: TRBJ1-4
cdr3_nt: TGTGCCAGCAGAGACAGGGTCGGAGCAACTAATGAAAAACTGTTTTTT
cdr3_aa: CASRDRVGATNEKLFF

d_call: TRBD1
v_call: TRBV29-1
clone_size: NA
j_call: TRBJ2-5
cdr3_nt: TGCAGCGTTGAAGATCGGGCAGGGGGCCACAAAGAGACCCAGTACTTC
cdr3_aa: CSVEDRAGGHKETQYF

d_call: TRBD1
v_call: TRBV28
clone_size: many
j_call: TRBJ2-3
cdr3_nt: TGTGCCAGCAGTCGGGACAGAGATACGCAGTATTTT
cdr3_aa: CASSRDRDTQYF

d_call: NA
v_call: TRBV5-5
clone_size: few
j_call: TRBJ1-5
cdr3_nt: TGTGCCAGCAGCTTCAATAGCAATCAGCCCCAGCATTTT
cdr3_aa: CASSFNSNQPQHF

d_call: TRBD2
v_call: TRBV11-2
clone_size: few
j_call: TRBJ2-1
cdr3_nt: TGTGCCAGCAGACGACTAGCGGGGAACTACAATGAGCAGTTCTTC
cdr3_aa: CASRRLAGNYNEQFF

d_call: TRBD2
v_call: TRBV5-1
clone_size: NA
j_call: TRBJ2-5
cdr3_nt: TGCGCCAGCAGCTTGGTCGGGACTAACCAAGAGACCCAGTACTTC
cdr3_aa: CASSLVGTNQETQYF

d_call: NA
v_call: TRBV7-3
clone_size: few
j_call: TRBJ2-1
cdr3_nt: TGTGCCAGCAGCTTAGGTGGGATCTACAATGAGCAGTTCTTC
cdr3_aa: CASSLGGIYNEQFF

d_call: NA
v_call: TRBV11-3
clone_size: few
j_call: TRBJ2-2
cdr3_nt: TGTGCCAGCAGCCCTAGACCCTCGGGGGAGCTGTTTTTT
cdr3_aa: CASSPRPSGELFF

d_call: TRBD1
v_call: TRBV11-2
clone_size: few
j_call: TRBJ2-1
cdr3_nt: TGTGCCAGCAGCCCCATAGGAGGACAGGGCAATGAGCAGTTCTTC
cdr3_aa: CASSPIGGQGNEQFF

d_call: NA
v_call: TRBV28
clone_size: NA
j_call: TRBJ2-3
cdr3_nt: TGTGCCAGCAGTTTCCTGGAGGGGGCGAGAAGAGATACGCAGTATTTT
cdr3_aa: CASSFLEGARRDTQYF

d_call: NA
v_call: TRBV4-3
clone_size: many
j_call: TRBJ2-5
cdr3_nt: TGCGCCAGCAGCCAAGATCCGGGAAGGTCAGGGCCGAGGGAGACCCAGTACTTC
cdr3_aa: CASSQDPGRSGPRETQYF

d_call: NA
v_call: TRBV7-2
clone_size: few
j_call: TRBJ2-3
cdr3_nt: TGTGCCAGCAGCTTAGTTCATAGCACAGATACGCAGTATTTT
cdr3_aa: CASSLVHSTDTQYF

d_call: NA
v_call: TRBV5-1
clone_size: many
j_call: TRBJ2-7
cdr3_nt: TGCGCCAGCAGCCTGGGGACGGGGGGCCATAACGAGCAGTACTTC
cdr3_aa: CASSLGTGGHNEQYF

d_call: NA
v_call: TRBV5-8
clone_size: few
j_call: TRBJ2-7
cdr3_nt: TGTGCCAGCAGCTTGGACAGATGGACCTACGAGCAGTACTTC
cdr3_aa: CASSLDRWTYEQYF

d_call: TRBD2
v_call: TRBV6-2/TRBV6-3
clone_size: many
j_call: TRBJ2-2
cdr3_nt: TGTGCCAGCAGTTACCCCCTAGCGGGGGGGCCGAACACCGGGGAGCTGTTTTTT
cdr3_aa: CASSYPLAGGPNTGELFF

d_call: TRBD2
v_call: TRBV7-2
clone_size: NA
j_call: TRBJ2-7
cdr3_nt: TGTGCCAGCAGCCCGGAGTCTAGCGGGGGTTTCTCCTACGAGCAGTACTTC
cdr3_aa: CASSPESSGGFSYEQYF

d_call: TRBD1
v_call: TRBV6-1
clone_size: NA
j_call: TRBJ2-1
cdr3_nt: TGTGCCAGCAGCCAAACCGGGACAGGAAGGGTCGGGGTTACCAATGAGCAGTTCTTC
cdr3_aa: CASSQTGTGRVGVTNEQFF

d_call: TRBD2
v_call: TRBV30
clone_size: few
j_call: TRBJ2-3
cdr3_nt: TGTGCCTGGAGTGTGTCGGGAGGACTAGATACGCAGTATTTT
cdr3_aa: CAWSVSGGLDTQYF

d_call: NA
v_call: TRBV27
clone_size: few
j_call: TRBJ1-5
cdr3_nt: TGTGCCAGCAGTTCCGCCAGGGAGGGCCCCTATCAGCCCCAGCATTTT
cdr3_aa: CASSSAREGPYQPQHF

d_call: NA
v_call: TRBV29-1
clone_size: NA
j_call: TRBJ2-1
cdr3_nt: TGCAGCGTTGATCCAGGCAGGGGGGGCAATGAGCAGTTCTTC
cdr3_aa: CSVDPGRGGNEQFF

d_call: TRBD2
v_call: TRBV20-1
clone_size: few
j_call: TRBJ2-7
cdr3_nt: TGCAGTGCTCCACTAGCGGGAAGTCTTTACGAGCAGTACTTC
cdr3_aa: CSAPLAGSLYEQYF

d_call: TRBD1
v_call: TRBV4-3
clone_size: NA
j_call: TRBJ1-1
cdr3_nt: TGCGCCAGCAGCCAAGTACCAGGGGGCTTGAACACTGAAGCTTTCTTT
cdr3_aa: CASSQVPGGLNTEAFF

d_call: NA
v_call: TRBV20-1
clone_size: few
j_call: TRBJ2-7
cdr3_nt: TGCAGTGCTAGGCTCGATTCCGAGAGCTCCTACGAGCAGTACTTC
cdr3_aa: CSARLDSESSYEQYF

d_call: TRBD2
v_call: TRBV9
clone_size: NA
j_call: TRBJ2-7
cdr3_nt: TGTGCCAGCAGCGGCGGGAGCTCCTACGAGCAGTACTTC
cdr3_aa: CASSGGSSYEQYF

d_call: NA
v_call: TRBV7-2
clone_size: NA
j_call: TRBJ2-7
cdr3_nt: TGTGCCAGCAGCTTCGAGGGGTGGACAGCATACGAGCAGTACTTC
cdr3_aa: CASSFEGWTAYEQYF

d_call: NA
v_call: TRBV7-9
clone_size: NA
j_call: TRBJ2-3
cdr3_nt: TGTGCCAGCATCTTAGGAAGGGGACTTGCCACAGATACGCAGTATTTT
cdr3_aa: CASILGRGLATDTQYF

d_call: TRBD2
v_call: TRBV20-1
clone_size: many
j_call: TRBJ2-5
cdr3_nt: TGCAGTGCTAGAACGGTCGTAGGGACTAGCGGTCCTAGGGGGGAGACCCAGTACTTC
cdr3_aa: CSARTVVGTSGPRGETQYF

d_call: NA
v_call: TRBV12-3/TRBV12-4
clone_size: NA
j_call: TRBJ1-3
cdr3_nt: TGTGCCAGCACTCCAGGGGTTGGAAACACCATATATTTT
cdr3_aa: CASTPGVGNTIYF